A single sample is the source of the 24 T cell receptor beta chains below, sequenced in a study of blood T cell repertoires in COVID-19. TCRdb's table, derived via immunoSEQ multiplex PCR, lists solely in-frame clones and lacks some. Among approximately 140,000 clones, over 70% were seen once, and the ten largest hold 10% to 13%. Sequencing input: peripheral blood. These receptors all come from a man aged 55 to 70 with active or convalescent COVID-19.

The chain combines TRBV3-1 (or the pseudogene TRBV3-2) with TRBJ2-5, with D uncertain. The length of the CDR3 is 13 residues. Deletions cut 3 bases from V and 1 base from J, with 6 bases between. Germline CDR1 is LGHDT and CDR2 is YNNKEL (reference sequence). CDR3 DNA: TGTGCCAGCAGCCATCCCCTCCAAGAGACCCAGTACTTC. The encoded protein is CASSHPLQETQYF.

The chain carries TRBV28 and TRBJ1-4; 8 bases align to TRBD1. CDR1 and CDR2 (germline): MDHEN, SYDVKM. V trimming: 3 bases; J trimming: 8 bases; junction bases outside the gene matches: 5. This CDR3 contains 14 residues. In DNA, the CDR3 is TGTGCCAGCAGTTTCCAGGGGGCCGGGGAAAAACTGTTTTTT. Its translation: CASSFQGAGEKLFF.

This chain uses TRBV4-2 with TRBJ1-4; 9 bases fit TRBD1. V dropped 3 bases and J dropped 1; count of bases not matched to a gene: 9. In germline, CDR1 is LGHNA, CDR2 YNFKEQ. The CDR3 sequence is 18 residues long. This CDR3 is CASSHSGTGMLTNEKLFF. The CDR3 region has the DNA TGTGCCAGCAGCCATTCCGGGACAGGGATGTTAACTAATGAAAAACTGTTTTTT.

This clone showed up just once. The genes are TRBV3-1 (or the pseudogene TRBV3-2) and TRBJ1-1; D is perhaps TRBD1 (6 bases). The CDR3 runs 14 residues. Per germline, CDR1 LGHDT and CDR2 YNNKEL (reference sequence). V lost 2 bases and J 5 bases, leaving 12 bases between the germline ends. CDR3 nucleotides: TGTGCCAGCAGCCAAAAGGGAAGGGGGACTGAAGCTTTCTTT. Protein sequence: CASSQKGRGTEAFF.

This clone occurred a few times. The chain combines TRBV7-6 with TRBJ2-1, with 13 bases lining up with TRBD2. The CDR3 loop spans 14 amino acids. Germline V gene data show CDR1 as SGHVS and CDR2 as FNYEAQ. V was pared by 5 bases and J by 9 bases, with 4 bases of the junction left unmatched. CDR3 amino acids: CASSPGTSGVEQFF. DNA for the CDR3: TGTGCCAGCAGCCCAGGGACTAGCGGGGTTGAGCAGTTCTTC.

The chain employs TRBV24-1 and TRBJ2-2, with 8 positions matching TRBD2. This CDR3 is built from 16 residues. Trimming cost V 3 bases and J 4 bases; bases outside gene matches: 6. Germline V gene lookup returns CDR1 KGHDR and CDR2 SFDVKD. CDR3 region: CATSDGAGGTTGELFF. CDR3 nucleotides: TGTGCCACCAGTGATGGGGCGGGAGGCACCACCGGGGAGCTGTTTTTT.

The chain employs TRBV18 and TRBJ1-5; D gene ambiguous. Trimming cost V 4 bases and J 6 bases, with 10 bases left between them. CDR3 length: 13 amino acids. The germline CDR1 and CDR2 sequences are KGHSH and LQKENI. The CDR3 nucleotides are TGTGCCAGCTCACGCAACCGGGGTCAGCCCCAGCATTTT. As protein: CASSRNRGQPQHF. Full variable domain (missing parts from reference TRBV18 and TRBJ1-5): NAGVMQNPRHLVRRRGQEARLRCSPMKGHSHVYWYRQLPEEGLKFMVYLQKENIIDESGMPKERFSAEFPKEGPSILRIQQVVRGDSAAYFCASSRNRGQPQHFGDGTRLSIL.

The V gene is TRBV5-6, the J gene TRBJ2-3, with D tentatively TRBD2 (5 bases). CDR3 length: 16 residues. Trimming shortened V by 3 bases and J by 1 base, and 15 bases separated the two germline ends. The germline V gene encodes CDR1 SGHDT and CDR2 YYEEEE. The CDR3 reads CASSSRGLARTDTQYF. The CDR3 region has the DNA TGTGCCAGCAGCTCCCGAGGGCTCGCCCGCACAGATACGCAGTATTTT. Drawing the rest from reference TRBV5-6 and TRBJ2-3, the complete variable domain is DAGVTQSPTHLIKTRGQQVTLRCSPKSGHDTVSWYQQALGQGPQFIFQYYEEEERQRGNFPDRFSGHQFPNYSSELNVNALLLGDSALYLCASSSRGLARTDTQYFGPGTRLTVL.

About this clone itself: Other nucleotide sequences from this sample produce the same CDR3. The chain links TRBV27 to TRBJ1-1; D ambiguous. CDR1 MNHEY and CDR2 SMNVEV come from the germline V gene (reference sequence). The ends were cut back, 0 bases at V and 4 bases at J, with 6 bases in the middle. The CDR3 is made up of 13 amino acids. CDR3 protein: CASSLSRGTEAFF. In nucleotides, the CDR3 is TGTGCCAGCAGTTTATCGAGAGGCACTGAAGCTTTCTTT.

In DNA form, the CDR3 reads TGTGCCAGCAGCTTAGCGCCTAGCGGGAGGTCACCCTACGAGCAGTACTTC. Its protein is CASSLAPSGRSPYEQYF. The rearrangement uses TRBV7-2 and TRBJ2-7, with TRBD2 matching 11 bases. Germline V gene sequence: CDR1 SGHTA, CDR2 FQGNSA. There are 17 residues in the CDR3. With 0 bases clipped from V and 2 bases from J, the junction kept 6 bases outside the gene matches.

The J gene is TRBJ2-1, the V gene TRBV29-1; the D is unclear. The CDR3 spans 14 residues. Trimming cost V 4 bases and J 4 bases, with 14 bases left between them. CDR1 is SQVTM and CDR2 is ANQGSEA in the germline V gene. The CDR3 DNA reads TGCAGCGTTGCGAGAATTCCCGAATACAATGAGCAGTTCTTC. Amino acids: CSVARIPEYNEQFF.

The chain uses TRBV28 and TRBJ2-7; 7 nucleotides match TRBD1. Unmatched junction bases numbered 11, after V lost 3 bases and J lost 6 bases. The CDR3 is 15 residues long. In germline, CDR1 is MDHEN, CDR2 SYDVKM. The chain's CDR3 is CASSFQDRTSFEQYF. The CDR3 DNA sequence: TGTGCCAGCAGTTTCCAGGACAGGACCTCTTTCGAGCAGTACTTC.

The rearrangement links TRBV2 to TRBJ1-5; 7 bases are shared with TRBD1. CDR3 length: 12 amino acids. The V gene's germline CDR1 is SNHLY and CDR2 FYNNEI. V shed 6 bases, J shed 4 bases, and the junction held 0 bases outside the gene matches. The CDR3 DNA reads TGTGCCAGCAGGACAGGGAATCAGCCCCAGCATTTT. It encodes CASRTGNQPQHF.

V gene TRBV12-3 or TRBV12-4 combines with J gene TRBJ2-1; 9 nucleotides match TRBD2. Trimming at V came to 11 bases and at J to 6 bases, leaving 8 bases not matched to a gene. The CDR3 is 13 amino acids. CDR3 in amino acids: CACRPAGGNEQFF. The CDR3 bases are TGTGCCTGCCGGCCAGCGGGAGGCAATGAGCAGTTCTTC.

The CDR3 region is CASSSLANEQFF. CDR3 sequence (DNA): TGTGCCAGCAGTTCACTAGCTAATGAGCAGTTCTTC. V gene TRBV27 combines with J gene TRBJ2-1; a weak D match, TRBD2 (6 bases). V was shortened by 4 bases and J by 7 bases, with 8 bases between the two germline ends. Germline CDR1 reads MNHEY; CDR2 reads SMNVEV (reference sequence). This CDR3 has 12 amino acids.

The rearrangement joins TRBV19 to TRBJ1-4, with D unresolved. Germline V gives CDR1 LNHDA, CDR2 SQIVND (reference sequence). Trimming shortened V by 3 bases and J by 2 bases, and 7 bases separated the two germline ends. This CDR3 has 14 residues. The CDR3 sequence is CASSMQRTNEKLFF. The CDR3 nucleotides read TGTGCCAGTAGTATGCAGAGGACTAATGAAAAACTGTTTTTT.

The rearrangement joins TRBV19 to TRBJ2-1; D is perhaps TRBD2 (5 bases). The CDR3 covers 13 residues. V was cut by 7 bases and J by 7 bases, with 14 bases left in between. Germline CDR1 and CDR2: LNHDA and SQIVND (reference sequence). CDR3 DNA: TGTGCCAGTAAACTAGAGGTTGGGAATGAGCAGTTCTTC. Its translation: CASKLEVGNEQFF.

This rearrangement joins TRBV24-1 to TRBJ2-1; 12 bases align to TRBD2. The germline V gene encodes CDR1 KGHDR and CDR2 SFDVKD. The CDR3 spans 17 residues. The V segment lost 4 bases and the J segment 8 bases; nucleotides outside the gene matches: 11. The DNA for the CDR3 is TGTGCCACCAGTGACCCCCTAGCGGGAGGGCCTCTCGATGAGCAGTTCTTC. It specifies CATSDPLAGGPLDEQFF.

The gene calls are TRBV4-3 and TRBJ1-3, with D possibly being TRBD1 (6 bases). Germline CDR1 and CDR2: LGHNA and YSLEER. V lost 0 bases and J 0 bases, leaving 6 bases between the germline ends. The CDR3 extends over 15 amino acids. CDR3 amino acids: CASSQDRGSGNTIYF. The DNA for the CDR3 is TGCGCCAGCAGCCAAGACAGGGGCTCTGGAAACACCATATATTTT.

The J gene is TRBJ1-5, the V gene TRBV5-6; 7 nucleotides match TRBD1. This CDR3 region has 16 residues. V shed 0 bases and J 4 bases; nucleotides not matched to a gene: 7. CDR1 is SGHDT and CDR2 is YYEEEE in the germline V gene. The CDR3 protein is CASSLGAAGGNQPQHF. CDR3 DNA sequence: TGTGCCAGCAGCTTGGGGGCGGCAGGGGGGAATCAGCCCCAGCATTTT.

The rearrangement links TRBV27 to TRBJ2-7, with 13 bases that match TRBD2. V shed 6 bases and J 4 bases; nucleotides not matched to a gene: 6. CDR1 is MNHEY, CDR2 SMNVEV, per germline (reference sequence). This CDR3 region has 15 residues. CDR3 coding DNA: TGTGCCAGCAGCTGGACTAGCGGGAGTATGTACGAGCAGTACTTC. Its translation: CASSWTSGSMYEQYF.

The rearrangement uses TRBV6-6 and TRBJ1-5; D may be TRBD1 (5 bases). Trimming pared 6 bases from V and 3 bases from J, leaving 12 bases between. Germline CDR1 and CDR2: MNHNY and SVGAGI (reference sequence). CDR3 length: 14 amino acids. The CDR3 loop reads CASSSGGYNQPQHF. The DNA of the CDR3 is TGTGCCAGCAGCAGCGGGGGATACAATCAGCCCCAGCATTTT.

The chain joins TRBV18 to TRBJ2-3, with 9 positions matching TRBD2. CDR3 length equals 14 residues. The germline gives CDR1 KGHSH, CDR2 LQKENI. Trimming at V came to 2 bases and at J to 4 bases, leaving 1 base not matched to a gene. Here the CDR3 reads CASSPGLASDTQYF. In DNA form, the CDR3 reads TGTGCCAGCTCACCAGGACTAGCGTCAGATACGCAGTATTTT.

The chain links TRBV1 to TRBJ1-6; the tabulated D call, TRBD1, remains unverified against the DNA. TRBV1 is a listed pseudogene. This CDR3 has 17 amino acids. CDR3 loop: CTSSHGQGAAGDSPLHF. CDR3 nucleotides: TGCACCAGCAGCCACGGACAGGGGGCAGCGGGCGATTCACCCCTCCACTTT.